This T cell receptor (beta chain) comes out of a study of early T cells in non-severe SARS-CoV-2 infection. TCRdb re-analysed the 5' RACE reads in MiXCR, keeping a single row per CDR3 protein. The data show around 72,000 distinct CDR3 sequences, around 10% seen once. This specimen consisted of whole blood, obtained at baseline. The TCR comes from an adult who was a healthcare worker with PCR-confirmed SARS-CoV-2 infection or an uninfected control (not recorded which).

Written as DNA, the CDR3 is TGTGCCAGCAGCCCCCGGACCACCAATGAGCAGTTCTTC. It encodes CASSPRTTNEQFF. The chain combines TRBV3-1 with TRBJ2-1; unclear D gene. CDR1 and CDR2 from the germline V gene are LGHDT and YNNKEL (reference sequence). The V end lost 4 bases, the J end lost 6 bases, and 10 bases lay between the germline ends. This CDR3 has 13 amino acids.